This TCR beta chain was observed in a study of T cell changes during pregnancy in multiple sclerosis. This clone showed up just once. Looked up from germline, CDR1 is MNHEY and CDR2 is SMNVEV (reference sequence). The CDR3 runs 17 residues. V lost 4 bases, J lost 6 bases, and 21 bases lay in between. The repertoire was sequenced with immunoSEQ multiplex PCR; TCRdb's copy has only in-frame clones and lacks some. The sample holds 93,000 or so clones; roughly 93% are singletons and the top ten take more than 0.85%. This sample comprised peripheral blood, obtained after pregnancy. The chain uses TRBV27 and TRBJ1-4; D not resolved. This TCR was sampled from a female donor with multiple sclerosis, enrolled in a pregnancy study. CDR3 DNA sequence: TGTGCCAGCAGTTCGGGTAGAACGGCCGTGCGGTATGAAAAACTGTTTTTT. Amino acid sequence: CASSSGRTAVRYEKLFF.